The T cell receptor (beta chain) described here comes from a study of glioma-infiltrating T cells. Whole-study results and caveats: CDR3 overlap between tissue and blood was very small.

Using RNA template, CDR3s of TCR alpha and beta were amplified with iRepertoire arm-PCR. From the multiplex PCR reads, TCRdb called clonotypes with MiXCR, one entry per CDR3 protein. The sample lists approximately 120,000 distinct CDR3 sequences, 23% occurring once. The CDR3 is made up of 13 amino acids. Germline V CDR1 and CDR2: MNHNS, SASEGT. Trimming pared 6 bases from V and 3 bases from J, leaving 12 bases between. This clonotype was detected many times. What it binds is unknown. The rearrangement joins TRBV6-1 to TRBJ2-7, with a weak D call TRBD1 (6 bases). This sequence was found in a human donor with low-grade glioma or glioblastoma, undergoing nonglioma brain surgery, or in good health (not recorded which). The sequenced sample was glioma tissue, nonneoplastic brain tissue, or PBMCs (not recorded which). The CDR3 DNA reads TGTGCCAGCAGCTGGGGACAATACTACGAGCAGTACTTC. Amino acid sequence: CASSWGQYYEQYF.